This T cell receptor beta chain was captured by sequencing in a study of shared clonotypes between healthy human individuals. The V end was cut by 0 bases, the J end by 2 bases, with 14 bases between. In germline, CDR1 is SQVTM, CDR2 ANQGSEA. The CDR3 runs to 15 residues. Selected positively for CCR7 and CD45RO-negative, naive CD8 cells excluded terminally differentiated effector memory CD45RA+ cells. Concerning this clone itself: Its antigen is undetermined.

Study-wide results and limits: Depth of sequencing was expected to influence donor clonotype sharing. Generally, naive subsets came out with larger estimated richness than memory subsets.

Sorted subsets were amplified in replicate PCRs using around 200 ng DNA, some 31,000 T cell genomes. The repertoire was sequenced with immunoSEQ multiplex PCR; TCRdb's copy has only in-frame clones and lacks some. The sample lists about 800,000 clones; around 96% were seen once. The J gene is TRBJ2-7, the V gene TRBV29-1; D might be TRBD1 or TRBD2, each matching 5 bases. Sequencing input: naive CD8+ T cells sorted from blood. This clonotype was sampled from a man aged 30 to 45 in good health. As DNA, the CDR3 is TGCAGCGTTGAAGATCAAGTCAGAGGGGCCTACGAGCAGTACTTC. This gives the protein CSVEDQVRGAYEQYF.